This is a list of T cell receptor beta chains from one sample in a study of T cells in Graves' hyperthyroidism and ophthalmopathy. TCRdb recomputed calls from the multiplex PCR reads with MiXCR, one row per CDR3 protein. This table holds a few hundred thousand distinct CDR3 sequences, under 15% found once. Specimen: blood. Source of these receptors: a woman in her twenties or thirties with Graves' hyperthyroidism. Each CDR3 is given without its conserved first and last residue. A D gene is named only where the DNA matches it firmly. A clone size is listed for some rows: how often the clone was seen (once, few, many), or a class if it is expanded.

d_gene | j_gene | v_gene | abundance | CDR3aa
. | TRBJ2-1 | TRBV7-3 | many | ASSGTGHNEQF
. | TRBJ1-5 | TRBV7-2 | . | ASSPSRDYQPQH
. | TRBJ2-5 | TRBV24-1 | many | ATSDLTGETQY
. | TRBJ1-4 | TRBV12-3/TRBV12-4 | many | ASSLDMPNEKLF
TRBD1 | TRBJ2-1 | TRBV27 | . | ASSPQPLRDSSYNEQF
. | TRBJ2-1 | TRBV7-9 | . | ASSLSGISYNEQF
. | TRBJ2-1 | TRBV3-1 | many | ASSQVGRGANNEQF
TRBD1 | TRBJ1-2 | TRBV24-1 | many | ATSDLLRQGADYGYT
TRBD1 | TRBJ1-5 | TRBV3-1 | many | ASSQTGAGPQH
. | TRBJ2-2 | TRBV7-2 | . | ASSLEVGRTGELF
. | TRBJ2-7 | TRBV27 | many | ASSFRTQFGSEQY
TRBD1 | TRBJ1-2 | TRBV12-3/TRBV12-4 | . | ASSRDRTVYGYT
. | TRBJ2-1 | TRBV20-1 | once | SARDPLAGFYNEQF
. | TRBJ2-3 | TRBV2 | many | ASSRDLTDTQY
TRBD1 | TRBJ2-3 | TRBV25-1 | many | ATGQGAGTDTQY
TRBD1 | TRBJ2-2 | TRBV4-1 | . | ASGTGGDYTGELF
TRBD2 | TRBJ2-1 | TRBV29-1 | . | SVEGTSGREGNEQF
TRBD1 | TRBJ1-5 | TRBV7-3 | few | ASSSQQGQPQH
TRBD1 | TRBJ1-6 | TRBV27 | few | ASSFPGQEYSPLH
. | TRBJ1-5 | TRBV12-3/TRBV12-4 | . | ACSPLGDNQPQH
. | TRBJ2-2 | TRBV28 | few | ASSLFGLDTGELF
. | TRBJ2-2 | TRBV29-1 | once | SVTENTGELF
. | TRBJ2-7 | TRBV10-2 | many | ASSEWADSYEQY
TRBD1 | TRBJ2-5 | TRBV12-3/TRBV12-4 | . | ASSLRGQGGGTQY
. | TRBJ2-3 | TRBV12-3/TRBV12-4 | . | ASSTQGSVDLD
TRBD1 | TRBJ1-1 | TRBV29-1 | many | SVGAGQGNTEAF
TRBD2 | TRBJ2-3 | TRBV20-1 | many | SARGTSGSSTDTQY
TRBD2 | TRBJ2-7 | TRBV9 | few | ASSQGLAGGYEQY
TRBD1 | TRBJ1-2 | TRBV6-5 | . | ASSYSGTGIYGYT
. | TRBJ2-7 | TRBV7-8 | many | ASSLEAVSYEQY
. | TRBJ2-7 | TRBV7-9 | few | ASSPAALPYEQY
. | TRBJ2-2 | TRBV5-1 | . | ASSPRGLAGTGELF
. | TRBJ2-7 | TRBV30 | many | AWDSGLREQY
TRBD1 | TRBJ2-1 | TRBV5-1 | many | ASNTRGLESNEQF
. | TRBJ1-5 | TRBV12-3/TRBV12-4 | . | ASSLASSGHQPQH
. | TRBJ2-5 | TRBV6-1 | many | ASSDFGKETQY
. | TRBJ2-5 | TRBV28 | few | ASSPDTLTGGETQY
TRBD1 | TRBJ1-4 | TRBV7-9 | . | ASSLGTGALEKLF
. | TRBJ2-3 | TRBV29-1 | many | SVSPDTQY
. | TRBJ1-2 | TRBV5-1 | few | ASSSDSSYGYT
TRBD2 | TRBJ2-1 | TRBV6-1 | many | ASSEGLAGPVDYNEQF
TRBD2 | TRBJ2-1 | TRBV28 | many | ASRTGLAVSYNEQF
TRBD1 | TRBJ1-5 | TRBV2 | many | ASWWGDSSINQPQH
TRBD2 | TRBJ2-3 | TRBV29-1 | . | SADGTSGLDTQY
. | TRBJ1-5 | TRBV9 | many | ASSVGGKEQPQH
. | TRBJ2-7 | TRBV5-1 | . | ASSYQENYEQY
TRBD2 | TRBJ2-1 | TRBV29-1 | few | SVEASGRYDEQF
. | TRBJ2-6 | TRBV6-1 | few | ASSGARGANVLT
TRBD1 | TRBJ2-3 | TRBV20-1 | few | SAGTGDSDTQY
. | TRBJ2-2 | TRBV30 | . | AWSLRGELF
. | TRBJ1-2 | TRBV11-3 | many | ASSGGHYGYT
. | TRBJ2-2 | TRBV5-1 | . | ASSVLGRDTGELF
. | TRBJ2-3 | TRBV14 | . | ASSQVGSADTQY
. | TRBJ2-2 | TRBV12-3/TRBV12-4 | . | ASSSEVGMVF
. | TRBJ2-1 | TRBV6-1 | few | ASRPLTRVSSYNEQF
. | TRBJ1-2 | TRBV3-1 | many | ASSQGGPGYT